Presented here are 15 T cell receptor beta chains from one specimen sequenced in a study of cytomegalovirus exposure and HLA in healthy donors. Produced via immunoSEQ multiplex PCR; TCRdb's table is partial and in-frame only. The sample holds tens of thousands of clones; roughly nine tenths are singletons and the top ten take 1.1%. The sample comprised PBMCs. Receptors were obtained from a man younger than 30 in good health and CMV-seronegative.

This clone was picked up one time. The chain links TRBV7-9 to TRBJ2-1; 8 positions match TRBD2. CDR3 length: 15 amino acids. The ends lost 5 bases at V and 0 bases at J; junction bases unmatched: 3. Germline loops: CDR1 SEHNR, CDR2 FQNEAQ (reference sequence). The CDR3 region has the DNA TGTGCCAGCAGCACCAGCGGGAGCTCCTACAATGAGCAGTTCTTC. Amino acid sequence: CASSTSGSSYNEQFF.

In its sample, this clone was seen a few times. The chain carries TRBV15 and TRBJ2-7, with 7 bases identical to TRBD1. The V and J ends lost 5 bases and 2 bases, in that order; junction bases with no gene match: 6. The CDR3 is made up of 14 amino acids. Germline V gene lookup returns CDR1 LNHNV and CDR2 YYDKDF (reference sequence). The CDR3 region has the DNA TGTGCCACCAGCCCGCGCAGGGGGACCTACGAGCAGTACTTC. Translation: CATSPRRGTYEQYF.

The CDR3 DNA reads as TGCGCCAGCAGCCAAGATCCCAGCGGCAGCAACAATGAGCAGTTCTTC. Translated, it gives CASSQDPSGSNNEQFF. This chain joins TRBV4-1 and TRBJ2-1, with a weak D call TRBD2 (5 bases). Germline lookup yields CDR1 MGHRA and CDR2 YSYEKL. CDR3 length equals 16 residues. Trimming removed 0 bases from V and 5 bases from J, with 14 bases in between.

This chain joins TRBV28 and TRBJ2-7, with no clear D. Trimming pared 5 bases from V and 6 bases from J, leaving 14 bases between. Per the germline V gene, CDR1 is MDHEN and CDR2 is SYDVKM. The CDR3 spans 13 residues. CDR3 bases: TGTGCCAGCAGTCCTCCGATAAGCGCCGAGCAGTACTTC. This gives the protein CASSPPISAEQYF.

The rearrangement uses TRBV4-1 and TRBJ2-7; TRBD2 matches 9 bases. The CDR3 is made up of 17 amino acids. Germline V gives CDR1 MGHRA, CDR2 YSYEKL. With 3 bases clipped from V and 4 bases from J, the junction kept 13 bases outside the gene matches. CDR3 residues: CASSQGVPGLAGYEQYF. The CDR3 nucleotides are TGCGCCAGCAGCCAGGGGGTACCGGGACTAGCTGGATACGAGCAGTACTTC.

The CDR3 loop is CASSSTTGDYEQFF. CDR3 coding DNA: TGTGCCAGCAGCTCGACAACAGGGGACTATGAGCAGTTCTTC. The chain has TRBV7-9 and TRBJ2-1, with a possible D match to TRBD1 (7 bases). CDR1 and CDR2 (germline): SEHNR, FQNEAQ (reference sequence). V was trimmed by 4 bases and J by 8 bases, leaving 15 bases between them. This CDR3 has 14 amino acids.

This chain uses TRBV29-1 with TRBJ2-1; 7 nucleotides line up with TRBD2. The CDR3 consists of 13 residues. CDR1 and CDR2 from the germline V gene are SQVTM and ANQGSEA. Trimming at V came to 2 bases and at J to 9 bases, leaving 7 bases not matched to a gene. The chain's CDR3 is CSVERAGEIEQFF. CDR3 nucleotide sequence: TGCAGCGTTGAAAGGGCGGGAGAGATTGAGCAGTTCTTC.

The V call is TRBV2, the J call TRBJ2-1, with 9 bases fitting TRBD1. Unmatched junction bases numbered 5, after V lost 5 bases and J lost 9 bases. The CDR3 has 13 amino acids. Germline V gene lookup returns CDR1 SNHLY and CDR2 FYNNEI. For the CDR3, the DNA is TGTGCCAGCAGTTCACAGGGGGCAGGTGAGCAGTTCTTC. It encodes CASSSQGAGEQFF.

The chain links TRBV27 to TRBJ2-1; no clear D gene. Germline CDR1 is MNHEY and CDR2 is SMNVEV (reference sequence). Deletions cut 6 bases from V and 4 bases from J, with 13 bases between. The CDR3 consists of 14 residues. The CDR3 here is CASSMGQAYNEQFF. In DNA, the CDR3 is TGTGCCAGCAGCATGGGCCAGGCTTACAATGAGCAGTTCTTC.

This clone has ten or more counts. This chain uses TRBV6-1 with TRBJ2-7, with 9 bases lining up with TRBD1. Germline V gene lookup returns CDR1 MNHNS and CDR2 SASEGT. The V gene end was trimmed by 0 bases and the J gene end by 3 bases; junction bases not matched to a gene: 3. This CDR3 spans 15 amino acids. The CDR3 region is CASSEAGTGSYEQYF. The CDR3 nucleotides are TGTGCCAGCAGTGAAGCTGGGACAGGGAGCTACGAGCAGTACTTC.

The chain carries TRBV29-1 and TRBJ2-2; D is unresolved. Germline CDR1 reads SQVTM; CDR2 reads ANQGSEA. Trimming cost V 7 bases and J 8 bases, with 17 bases left between them. This CDR3 contains 13 residues. CDR3 nucleotides: TGCAGCGCAAGACCAGAAGAGAGGGGGGAGCTGTTTTTT. It encodes CSARPEERGELFF.

The V and J genes are TRBV28 and TRBJ2-3, with D possibly TRBD2 on 6 matching bases. CDR1 and CDR2 (germline): MDHEN, SYDVKM. Trimming removed 9 bases from V and 0 bases from J, with 10 bases in between. The length of the CDR3 is 13 residues. CDR3 loop: CASSGASTDTQYF. CDR3 nucleotides: TGTGCCAGTAGCGGAGCCAGCACAGATACGCAGTATTTT. The whole variable domain, remainder taken from reference TRBV28 and TRBJ2-3, is DVKVTQSSRYLVKRTGEKVFLECVQDMDHENMFWYRQDPGLGLRLIYFSYDVKMKEKGDIPEGYSVSREKKERFSLILESASTNQTSMYLCASSGASTDTQYFGPGTRLTVL.

J is TRBJ1-1 and V is TRBV5-6, with D perhaps TRBD1 (6 bases). This CDR3 contains 13 residues. V was cut by 0 bases and J by 7 bases, with 10 bases left in between. Germline V gene sequence: CDR1 SGHDT, CDR2 YYEEEE. CDR3 protein: CASSLGTEFEAFF. CDR3 nucleotide sequence: TGTGCCAGCAGCTTGGGGACAGAGTTTGAAGCTTTCTTT.

There are a few counts of this clone. The V and J genes are TRBV12-2 and TRBJ2-7; the table's TRBD1 call for D was not verified on the DNA. TRBV12-2 has pseudogene status. The CDR3 spans 14 residues. DNA for the CDR3: TGTGCAAGTCGTCTCGACAGGGCTGTGGACGAGCAGTACTTC. Its protein product is CASRLDRAVDEQYF.

The J gene is TRBJ2-5, the V gene TRBV6-5; perhaps TRBD1 as D (6 bases). This CDR3 spans 15 amino acids. Germline CDR1 MNHEY, CDR2 SVGAGI. Trimming removed 6 bases from V and 7 bases from J, with 21 bases in between. In DNA, the CDR3 is TGTGCCAGCAGCTTGGACAGCGGAGGACTCGGGACCCAGTACTTC. Its protein is CASSLDSGGLGTQYF.